This T cell receptor (beta chain) emerged from a study of radiation and T cells in renal cell carcinoma (dated by TCRdb to between 2020 and 2021). Background for the entire study: The samples were drawn from a clinical trial, where primary renal cell carcinomas were treated with 15 Gy of stereotactic body radiation therapy and then removed by nephrectomy 4 weeks afterward. TCR beta sequencing covered 50 to 55 samples in total, comprising some 26 tumors and 27 peripheral blood samples. In the 53 samples combined, some 4,100,000 unique CDR3 nucleotide sequences were found, encoding about 2.7 million unique CDR3 amino acid sequences.

TCR beta libraries were generated from genomic DNA with the immunoSEQ kit, following the manufacturer's recommendations. To prepare libraries, a first multiplex PCR with proprietary primers was run, followed by a second PCR that added unique barcodes, and a bead cleanup was done after each round. A kit-provided positive control reaction and a negative control reaction were included in every sample batch. The final libraries underwent checking on an Agilent 4200 TapeStation D1000 ScreenTape, volumetric pooling, and quantification by qPCR. Sequencing was performed on an Illumina NextSeq500 with a MidOutput 150-cycle cartridge, and 156 Read1 and 15 Index1 cycles were run with kit custom primers. The pooled library was loaded at 1.0 pM, and 20% PhiX control was spiked in. As for how the authors treated the data: The vendor-processed data were analyzed in R, and a clonotype was defined as all T cells that share the same CDR3 nucleotide sequence. In the clone abundance analyses, frequencies in each sample were normalized to that sample's 10,000 most abundant clones. Public T cell clones, which averaged fewer than five per sample, were excluded before analysis. Tumor-enriched clonotypes and baseline blood-enriched clonotypes were defined as those with an abundance difference of at least 32-fold between compartments. A beta-binomial differential abundance model was used to identify clonotypes that expanded or contracted between blood time points. Similarity between tumor and blood repertoires was quantified using the Baroni-Urbani and Buser coefficient, and groups were compared with two-tailed Wilcoxon tests in R. TCRdb provides this immuneACCESS table in a form limited to in-frame rearrangements. Some clones are lacking; in checked studies, under half of them reflect an unresolved V gene, and why the rest are absent is not known. Clonal size and the V and J genes are those of that table, whereas D and trimming came from the DNA. In all, the sample holds 60,000 to 65,000 clones, and around 76% of those were seen once. About 7% of the sample is taken by the ten largest.

The time point label, as the study defines it: blood 2 weeks post-SBRT. The meaning of the sample's treatment or condition label: 15 Gy SBRT to primary tumor, nephrectomy 4 weeks later. To track tumor-enriched clonotypes, serial peripheral blood was sampled from radiation-treated patients at baseline and at 2 weeks and 4 weeks after SBRT. Renal cell carcinoma with clear cell pathology was present in all patients. Genomic DNA for TCR sequencing was prepared using the QIAamp DNA Blood Mini Kit (Qiagen). Samples were included in the analyses only if all quality control checks were passed. The CDR3, from cysteine to phenylalanine, totals 13 residues. Left in the record is the CDR3 DNA by itself, 39 bases read in frame from the first base. The germline V gene gives CDR1 as SGHDT and CDR2 as YYEEEE. V loses 2 bases of germline sequence and J loses 3 bases, and the interval between the two ends is 8 bases.

General study outcomes and caveats: In blood, the top tumor clonotypes increased between baseline and 2 weeks post-radiation and then shrank by 4 weeks, which suggests that tumor-resident clones expanded only transiently. Effects of radiation dose or scheduling on the TCR repertoire could not be addressed with the single-armed trial design. Changes in the blood repertoire were not tracked past 4 weeks after treatment. Because no pretreatment tumor biopsies were available, whether clonotypes were present in the tumor at baseline could not be determined.

On this clone itself: Its specific antigen is unknown. No much larger clone exists at a distance of one base, and base qualities are not known.

The V gene is TRBV5-6 and the J gene is TRBJ2-5; TRBD1 is possibly the D segment (6 matching bases). The clonotype comes from a man in his 60s with renal cell carcinoma. Sequencing used blood, obtained from a patient whose treatment included radiotherapy and nephrectomy. The nucleotide sequence reads TGTGCCAGCAGCTTAGGGGGAGAAGAGACCCAGTACTTC. This encodes CASSLGGEETQYF. With all but the CDR3 taken from the reference TRBV5-6 and TRBJ2-5 genes, the full variable domain is: DAGVTQSPTHLIKTRGQQVTLRCSPKSGHDTVSWYQQALGQGPQFIFQYYEEEERQRGNFPDRFSGHQFPNYSSELNVNALLLGDSALYLCASSLGGEETQYFGPGTRLLVL.